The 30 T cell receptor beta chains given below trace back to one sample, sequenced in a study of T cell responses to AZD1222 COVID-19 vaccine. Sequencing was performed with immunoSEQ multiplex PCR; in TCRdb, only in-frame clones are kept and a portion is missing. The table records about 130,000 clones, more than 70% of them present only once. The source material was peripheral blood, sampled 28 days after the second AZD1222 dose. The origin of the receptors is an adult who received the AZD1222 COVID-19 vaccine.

The CDR3 spells CASSWTATNEKLFF. The CDR3 DNA reads TGTGCCAGCAGCTGGACGGCAACTAATGAAAAACTGTTTTTT. The chain employs TRBV28 and TRBJ1-4, with unresolved D. CDR1 is MDHEN, CDR2 SYDVKM, per germline. The ends were cut back, 6 bases at V and 0 bases at J, with 8 bases in the middle. CDR3 length: 14 amino acids. The variable domain in full, with the rest retrieved from reference TRBV28 and TRBJ1-4, is DVKVTQSSRYLVKRTGEKVFLECVQDMDHENMFWYRQDPGLGLRLIYFSYDVKMKEKGDIPEGYSVSREKKERFSLILESASTNQTSMYLCASSWTATNEKLFFGSGTQLSVL.

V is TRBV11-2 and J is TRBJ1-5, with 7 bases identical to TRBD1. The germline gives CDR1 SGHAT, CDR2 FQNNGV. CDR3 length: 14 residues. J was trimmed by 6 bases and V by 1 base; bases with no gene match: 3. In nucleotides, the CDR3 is TGTGCCAGCAGCTTAGGGGCAGGGGGTCAGCCCCAGCATTTT. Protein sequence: CASSLGAGGQPQHF.

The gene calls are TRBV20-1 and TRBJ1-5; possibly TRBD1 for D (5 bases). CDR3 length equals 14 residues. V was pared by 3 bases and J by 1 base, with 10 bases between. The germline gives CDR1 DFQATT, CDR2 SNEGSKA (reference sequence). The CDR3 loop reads CSASPRGSNQPQHF. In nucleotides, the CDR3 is TGCAGTGCTAGTCCTCGGGGGAGCAATCAGCCCCAGCATTTT.

CDR3 protein: CASSQQSVGLAGSSYEQYF. The CDR3 DNA reads as TGTGCCAGCAGCCAACAATCCGTGGGGCTAGCGGGGAGCTCCTACGAGCAGTACTTC. The chain employs TRBV4-2 and TRBJ2-7; 9 nucleotides match TRBD2. There are 19 residues in the CDR3. Germline CDR1 reads LGHNA; CDR2 reads YNFKEQ. Trimming at V came to 2 bases and at J to 0 bases, leaving 14 bases not matched to a gene.

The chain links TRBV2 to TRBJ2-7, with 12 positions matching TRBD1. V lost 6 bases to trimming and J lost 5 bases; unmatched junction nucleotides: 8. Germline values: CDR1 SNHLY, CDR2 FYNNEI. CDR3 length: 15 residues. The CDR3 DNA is TGTGCCAGCAGCCCCGGGACAGGGGGCGTCAACGAGCAGTACTTC. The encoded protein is CASSPGTGGVNEQYF.

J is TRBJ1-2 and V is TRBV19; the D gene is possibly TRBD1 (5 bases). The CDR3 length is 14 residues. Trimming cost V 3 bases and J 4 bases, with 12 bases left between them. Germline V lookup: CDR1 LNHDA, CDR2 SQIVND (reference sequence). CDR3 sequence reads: CASSILGVSYGYTF. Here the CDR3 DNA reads TGTGCCAGTAGTATTCTGGGGGTATCCTATGGCTACACCTTC.

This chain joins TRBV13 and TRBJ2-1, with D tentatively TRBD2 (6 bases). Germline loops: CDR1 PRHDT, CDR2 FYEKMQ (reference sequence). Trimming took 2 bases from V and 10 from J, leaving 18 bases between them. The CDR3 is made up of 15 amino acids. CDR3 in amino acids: CASSLSSRSRGEQFF. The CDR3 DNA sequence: TGTGCCAGCAGCTTATCGTCCAGGTCTCGGGGGGAGCAGTTCTTC.

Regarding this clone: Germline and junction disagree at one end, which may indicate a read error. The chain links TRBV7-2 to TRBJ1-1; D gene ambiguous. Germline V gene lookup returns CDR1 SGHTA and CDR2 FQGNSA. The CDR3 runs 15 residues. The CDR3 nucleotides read TGTGCCAGCAGCTTACTGGCGCAGAGGTCTCACATTTCGTCCTTT. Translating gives CASSLLAQRSHISSF.

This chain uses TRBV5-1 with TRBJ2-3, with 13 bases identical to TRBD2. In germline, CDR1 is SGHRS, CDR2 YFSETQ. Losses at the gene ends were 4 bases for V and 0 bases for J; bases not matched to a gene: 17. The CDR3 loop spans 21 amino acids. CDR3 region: CASSPSGDRLAGGKSTDTQYF. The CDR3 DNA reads TGCGCCAGCAGCCCGAGCGGGGACCGACTAGCGGGGGGCAAAAGCACAGATACGCAGTATTTT.

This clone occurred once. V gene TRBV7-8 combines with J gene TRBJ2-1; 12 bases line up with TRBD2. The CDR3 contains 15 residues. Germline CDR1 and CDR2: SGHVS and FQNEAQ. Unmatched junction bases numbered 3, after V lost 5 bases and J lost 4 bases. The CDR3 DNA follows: TGTGCCAGCAGCCGAACTAGCGGGGGGTACAATGAGCAGTTCTTC. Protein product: CASSRTSGGYNEQFF.

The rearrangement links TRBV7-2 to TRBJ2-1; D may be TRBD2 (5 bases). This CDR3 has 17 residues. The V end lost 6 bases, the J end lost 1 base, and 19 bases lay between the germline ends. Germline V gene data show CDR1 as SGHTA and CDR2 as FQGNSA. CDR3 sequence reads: CASSLRNGIRSYNEQFF. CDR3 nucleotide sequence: TGTGCCAGCAGTTTAAGAAACGGGATACGATCCTACAATGAGCAGTTCTTC.

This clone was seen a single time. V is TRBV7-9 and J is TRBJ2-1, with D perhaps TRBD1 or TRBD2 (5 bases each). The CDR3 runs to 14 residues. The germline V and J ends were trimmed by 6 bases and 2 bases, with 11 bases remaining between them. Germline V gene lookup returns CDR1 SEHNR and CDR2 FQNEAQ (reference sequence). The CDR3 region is CASSGTEAYNEQFF. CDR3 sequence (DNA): TGTGCCAGCAGTGGGACGGAGGCCTACAATGAGCAGTTCTTC.

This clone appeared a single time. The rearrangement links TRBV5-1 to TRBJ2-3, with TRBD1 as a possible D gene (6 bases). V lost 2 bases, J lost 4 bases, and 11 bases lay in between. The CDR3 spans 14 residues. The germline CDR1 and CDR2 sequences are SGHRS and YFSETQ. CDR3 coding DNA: TGCGCCAGCAGCTTACAGGGTTTAGCAGATACGCAGTATTTT. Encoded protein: CASSLQGLADTQYF.

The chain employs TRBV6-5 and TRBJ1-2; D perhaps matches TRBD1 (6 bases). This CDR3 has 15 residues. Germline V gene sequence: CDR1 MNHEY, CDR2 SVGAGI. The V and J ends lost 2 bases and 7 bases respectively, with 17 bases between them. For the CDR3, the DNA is TGTGCCAGCAGTTACCGTCAGACAGGAAGAGGTGGCTACACCTTC. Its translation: CASSYRQTGRGGYTF.

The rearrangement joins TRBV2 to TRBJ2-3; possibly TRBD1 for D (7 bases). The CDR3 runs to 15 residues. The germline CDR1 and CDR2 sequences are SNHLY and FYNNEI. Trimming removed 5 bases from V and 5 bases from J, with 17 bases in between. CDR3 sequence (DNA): TGTGCCAGCAGTCTACAGGGGCAAGCGGGAGATACGCAGTATTTT. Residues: CASSLQGQAGDTQYF.

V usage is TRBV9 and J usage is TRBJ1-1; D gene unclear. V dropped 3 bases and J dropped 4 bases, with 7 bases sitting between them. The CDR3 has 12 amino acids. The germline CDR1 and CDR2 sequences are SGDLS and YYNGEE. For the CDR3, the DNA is TGTGCCAGCAGCGCCTCCCCCACTGAAGCTTTCTTT. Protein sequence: CASSASPTEAFF.

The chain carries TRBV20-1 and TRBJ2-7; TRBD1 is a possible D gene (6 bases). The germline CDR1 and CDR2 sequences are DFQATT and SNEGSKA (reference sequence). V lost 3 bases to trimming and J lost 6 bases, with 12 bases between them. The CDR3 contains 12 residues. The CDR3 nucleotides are TGCAGTGCTAGTCTCCAGGGGCGCGAGCAGTACTTC. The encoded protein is CSASLQGREQYF.

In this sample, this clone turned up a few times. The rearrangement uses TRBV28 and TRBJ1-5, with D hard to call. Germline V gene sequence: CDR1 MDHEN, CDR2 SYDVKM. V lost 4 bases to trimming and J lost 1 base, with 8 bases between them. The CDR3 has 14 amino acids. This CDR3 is CASSWGNSNQPQHF. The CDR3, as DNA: TGTGCCAGCAGTTGGGGTAACAGCAATCAGCCCCAGCATTTT.

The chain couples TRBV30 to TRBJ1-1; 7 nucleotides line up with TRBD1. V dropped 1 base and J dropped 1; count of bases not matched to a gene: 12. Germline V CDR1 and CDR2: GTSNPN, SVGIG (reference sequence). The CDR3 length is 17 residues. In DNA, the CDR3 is TGTGCCTGGAGTGGTTACAGGGGCCTCTTTACGAACACTGAAGCTTTCTTT. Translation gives CAWSGYRGLFTNTEAFF.

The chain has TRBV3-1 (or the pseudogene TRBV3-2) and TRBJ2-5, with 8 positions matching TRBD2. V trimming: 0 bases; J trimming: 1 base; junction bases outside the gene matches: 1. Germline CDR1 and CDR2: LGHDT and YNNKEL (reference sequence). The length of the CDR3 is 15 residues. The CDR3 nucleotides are TGTGCCAGCAGCCAAGAGGCGGGGGGCCAAGAGACCCAGTACTTC. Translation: CASSQEAGGQETQYF.

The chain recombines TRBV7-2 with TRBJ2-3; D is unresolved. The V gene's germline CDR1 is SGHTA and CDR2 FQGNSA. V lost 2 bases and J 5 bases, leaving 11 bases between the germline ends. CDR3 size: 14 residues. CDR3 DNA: TGTGCCAGCAGCTTATTGGCGCTGGGAGATACGCAGTATTTT. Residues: CASSLLALGDTQYF.

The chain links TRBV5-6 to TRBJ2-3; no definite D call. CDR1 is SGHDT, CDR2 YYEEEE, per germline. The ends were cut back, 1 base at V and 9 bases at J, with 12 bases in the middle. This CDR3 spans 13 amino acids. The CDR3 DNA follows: TGTGCCAGCAGCTTGCGTGGGGTTTGGACGCAGTATTTT. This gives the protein CASSLRGVWTQYF.

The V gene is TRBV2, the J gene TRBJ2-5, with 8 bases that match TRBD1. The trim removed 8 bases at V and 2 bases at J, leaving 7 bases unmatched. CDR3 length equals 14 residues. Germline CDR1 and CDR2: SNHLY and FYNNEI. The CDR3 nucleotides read TGTGCCAGCCATAGACGGGACAGGCAAGAGACCCAGTACTTC. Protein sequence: CASHRRDRQETQYF.

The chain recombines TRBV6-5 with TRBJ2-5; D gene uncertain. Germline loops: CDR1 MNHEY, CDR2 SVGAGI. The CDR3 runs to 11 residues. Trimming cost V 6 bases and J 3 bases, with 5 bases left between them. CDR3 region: CASRGEETQYF. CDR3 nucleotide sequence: TGTGCCAGCAGAGGAGAAGAGACCCAGTACTTC.

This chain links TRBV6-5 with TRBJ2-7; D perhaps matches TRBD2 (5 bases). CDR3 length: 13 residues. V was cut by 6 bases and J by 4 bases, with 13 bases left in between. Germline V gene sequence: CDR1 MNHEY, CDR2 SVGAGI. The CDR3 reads CASSQLGSYEQYF. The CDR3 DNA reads TGTGCCAGCAGCCAACTAGGCAGTTACGAGCAGTACTTC.

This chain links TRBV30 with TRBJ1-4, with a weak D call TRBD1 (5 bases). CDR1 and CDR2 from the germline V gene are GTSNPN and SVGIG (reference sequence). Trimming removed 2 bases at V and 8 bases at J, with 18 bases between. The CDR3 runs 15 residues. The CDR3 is CAWSTPGSLSEKLFF. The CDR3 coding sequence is TGTGCCTGGAGTACCCCAGGGTCTCTTAGCGAAAAACTGTTTTTT.

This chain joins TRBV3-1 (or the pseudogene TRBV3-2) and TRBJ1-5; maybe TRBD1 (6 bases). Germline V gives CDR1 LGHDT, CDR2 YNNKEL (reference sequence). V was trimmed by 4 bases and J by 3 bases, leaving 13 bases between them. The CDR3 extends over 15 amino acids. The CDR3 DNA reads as TGTGCCAGCAGCCCGGGGCAGGGGATCAATCAGCCCCAGCATTTT. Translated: CASSPGQGINQPQHF.

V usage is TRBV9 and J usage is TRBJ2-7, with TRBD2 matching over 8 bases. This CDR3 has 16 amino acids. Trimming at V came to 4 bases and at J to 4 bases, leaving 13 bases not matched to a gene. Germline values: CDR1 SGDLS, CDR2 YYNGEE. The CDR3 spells CASSPLGAGGQYEQYF. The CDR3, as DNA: TGTGCCAGCAGCCCCTTAGGGGCGGGGGGACAATACGAGCAGTACTTC. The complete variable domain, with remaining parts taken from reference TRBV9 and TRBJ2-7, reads DSGVTQTPKHLITATGQRVTLRCSPRSGDLSVYWYQQSLDQGLQFLIQYYNGEERAKGNILERFSAQQFPDLHSELNLSSLELGDSALYFCASSPLGAGGQYEQYFGPGTRLTVT.

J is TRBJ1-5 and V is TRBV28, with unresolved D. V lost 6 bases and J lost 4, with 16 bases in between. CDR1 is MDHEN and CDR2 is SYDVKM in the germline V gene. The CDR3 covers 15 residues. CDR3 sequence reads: CASRSGTLKNQPQHF. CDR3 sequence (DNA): TGTGCCAGCAGAAGCGGAACTTTAAAGAATCAGCCCCAGCATTTT.

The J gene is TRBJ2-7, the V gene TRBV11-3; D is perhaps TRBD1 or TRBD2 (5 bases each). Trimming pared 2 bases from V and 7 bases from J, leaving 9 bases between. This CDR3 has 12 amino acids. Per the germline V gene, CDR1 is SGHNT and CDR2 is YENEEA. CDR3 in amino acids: CASSLRGEEQYF. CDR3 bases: TGTGCCAGCAGCTTAAGGGGAGAGGAGCAGTACTTC.